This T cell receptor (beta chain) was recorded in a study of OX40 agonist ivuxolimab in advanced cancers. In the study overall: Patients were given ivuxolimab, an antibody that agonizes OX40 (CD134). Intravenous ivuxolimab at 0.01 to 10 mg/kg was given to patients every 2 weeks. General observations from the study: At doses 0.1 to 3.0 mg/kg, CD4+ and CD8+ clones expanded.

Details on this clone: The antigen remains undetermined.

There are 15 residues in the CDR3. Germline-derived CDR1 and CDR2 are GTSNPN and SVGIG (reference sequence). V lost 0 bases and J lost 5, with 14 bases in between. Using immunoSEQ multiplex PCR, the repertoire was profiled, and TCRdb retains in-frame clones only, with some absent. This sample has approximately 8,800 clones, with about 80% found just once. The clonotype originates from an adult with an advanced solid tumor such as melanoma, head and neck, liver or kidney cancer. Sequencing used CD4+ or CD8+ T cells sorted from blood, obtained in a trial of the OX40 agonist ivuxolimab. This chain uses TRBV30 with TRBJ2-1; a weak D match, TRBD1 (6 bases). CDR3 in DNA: TGTGCCTGGAGTGTAGGTACAGGGTGGAACAATGAGCAGTTCTTC. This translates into CAWSVGTGWNNEQFF. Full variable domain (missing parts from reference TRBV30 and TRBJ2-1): SQTIHQWPATLVQPVGSPLSLECTVEGTSNPNLYWYRQAAGRGLQLLFYSVGIGQISSEVPQNLSASRPQDRQFILSSKKLLLSDSGFYLCAWSVGTGWNNEQFFGPGTRLTVL.